These 30 T cell receptor beta chains came from one sample sequenced in a study of blood T cell repertoires in COVID-19. Only in-frame clones appear in the TCRdb table, and some are missing; sequencing was by immunoSEQ multiplex PCR. The top ten hold approximately 10% of the sample, which has some 170,000 clones, around four fifths seen once. The specimen was peripheral blood. These receptors originate from a human donor in a cohort sampled during active COVID-19.

The chain links TRBV30 to TRBJ2-7; 10 bases are shared with TRBD1. This CDR3 contains 17 residues. The J segment lost 7 bases and the V segment lost 2 bases, leaving 17 bases of the junction unmatched. The germline gives CDR1 GTSNPN, CDR2 SVGIG (reference sequence). As DNA, the CDR3 is TGTGCCTGGAGTCCCCAATCTTTGGGACAGGGGACCAGGGAGCAGTACTTC. Amino acids: CAWSPQSLGQGTREQYF.

Notes on this clone: This sample includes further DNA sequences coding for the same CDR3. The chain combines TRBV7-2 with TRBJ1-1, with 7 bases fitting TRBD1. This CDR3 has 14 residues. With 5 bases clipped from V and 2 bases from J, the junction kept 5 bases outside the gene matches. CDR1 SGHTA and CDR2 FQGNSA come from the germline V gene. The CDR3 reads CASSTRQGNTEAFF. CDR3 DNA sequence: TGTGCCAGCAGCACCCGACAGGGCAACACTGAAGCTTTCTTT.

V gene TRBV27 combines with J gene TRBJ2-1; D possibly corresponds to TRBD1 (6 bases). This CDR3 region has 17 residues. Trimming pared 4 bases from V and 0 bases from J, leaving 16 bases between. Germline CDR1 MNHEY, CDR2 SMNVEV (reference sequence). The CDR3 sequence: CASSSLIDRSSYNEQFF. In DNA, the CDR3 is TGTGCCAGCAGTTCTTTAATCGACAGGAGCTCCTACAATGAGCAGTTCTTC.

The chain joins TRBV7-9 to TRBJ1-4; perhaps TRBD1 as D (5 bases). V gave up 7 bases and J gave up 8 bases, with 14 bases separating them. Germline V gene lookup returns CDR1 SEHNR and CDR2 FQNEAQ (reference sequence). CDR3 length: 13 amino acids. CDR3 nucleotides: TGTGCCAGCATCGGCAGGGAGGGGGAAAAACTGTTTTTT. Translated: CASIGREGEKLFF.

The V gene is TRBV30, the J gene TRBJ2-4, with 13 positions matching TRBD2. The V segment lost 2 bases and the J segment 0 bases; nucleotides outside the gene matches: 4. The CDR3 spans 17 residues. CDR1 GTSNPN and CDR2 SVGIG come from the germline V gene (reference sequence). For the CDR3, the DNA is TGTGCCTGGAGTTCCGGGACTAGCGGGATAGCCAAAAACATTCAGTACTTC. It specifies CAWSSGTSGIAKNIQYF.

The V gene is TRBV18, the J gene TRBJ2-5; possible D gene TRBD2, 6 bases. The CDR3 spans 15 residues. The V gene lost 4 bases and the J gene lost 2 bases, with 14 bases spanning the gap. Germline V gene sequence: CDR1 KGHSH, CDR2 LQKENI. The CDR3: CASSQGKGRQETQYF. The CDR3 DNA follows: TGTGCCAGCTCACAGGGGAAAGGGAGGCAAGAGACCCAGTACTTC.

The V gene is TRBV4-3, the J gene TRBJ2-7, with 11 positions matching TRBD2. V lost 0 bases, J lost 6 bases, and 4 bases stayed unmatched. The length of the CDR3 is 15 residues. CDR1 is LGHNA, CDR2 YSLEER, per germline. CDR3 DNA sequence: TGCGCCAGCAGCCAAGATATAGCGGGAGGGTTCGAGCAGTACTTC. Translated: CASSQDIAGGFEQYF.

The V and J genes are TRBV12-3 or TRBV12-4 and TRBJ1-5; a possible D gene is TRBD1 (5 bases). V lost 7 bases to trimming and J lost 2 bases, with 9 bases between them. The CDR3 has 13 residues. CDR3 region: CASKDTRNQPQHF. In DNA, the CDR3 is TGTGCCAGCAAGGACACCCGCAATCAGCCCCAGCATTTT.

The chain combines TRBV6-2 or TRBV6-3 with TRBJ2-7, with 9 bases aligning to TRBD2. Losses at the gene ends were 2 bases for V and 2 bases for J; bases not matched to a gene: 7. Germline V gene lookup returns CDR1 MNHEY and CDR2 SVGEGT. CDR3 length: 16 residues. The CDR3 region has the DNA TGTGCCAGCAGTTACCCGTACCTAGCGGGGACCTACGAGCAGTACTTC. Translated: CASSYPYLAGTYEQYF.

This clone was seen only once. V usage is TRBV10-3 and J usage is TRBJ2-7; TRBD1 agrees at 7 bases. Looked up from germline, CDR1 is ENHRY and CDR2 is SYGVKD. This CDR3 region has 13 residues. After removal of 9 bases from V and 4 bases from J, the junction contained 9 bases not matched to a gene. CDR3 protein: CAIHGTEKYEQYF. DNA of the CDR3: TGTGCCATACACGGGACAGAGAAATACGAGCAGTACTTC.

This clone was seen just once. J is TRBJ2-5 and V is TRBV7-9, with D perhaps TRBD2 (6 bases). Germline assignment: CDR1 SEHNR and CDR2 FQNEAQ (reference sequence). Trimming left V 2 bases short and J 5 bases short, with 12 bases between. CDR3 size: 14 residues. The CDR3 loop is CASSLFRGKETQYF. CDR3 sequence (DNA): TGTGCCAGCAGCTTATTCCGGGGGAAGGAGACCCAGTACTTC.

This rearrangement joins TRBV29-1 to TRBJ2-2; 10 positions match TRBD1. The J segment lost 5 bases and the V segment lost 5 bases, leaving 14 bases of the junction unmatched. CDR3 length: 17 residues. CDR1 and CDR2 (germline): SQVTM, ANQGSEA. Written as DNA, the CDR3 is TGCAGCGTTACCGGGACAGGGGCACAGCGGGAGACCGGGGAGCTGTTTTTT. Protein sequence: CSVTGTGAQRETGELFF.

The J gene is TRBJ2-1, the V gene TRBV4-3; 10 bases are shared with TRBD2. Trimming removed 4 bases from V and 6 bases from J; junction bases left unmatched: 3. Germline-derived CDR1 and CDR2 are LGHNA and YSLEER. The CDR3 runs to 14 residues. This CDR3 is CASSLWTSGNEQFF. The CDR3 DNA reads TGCGCCAGCAGCCTATGGACTAGCGGCAATGAGCAGTTCTTC.

This sequence joins TRBV5-6 and TRBJ2-5; D may be TRBD2 (6 bases). This CDR3 spans 14 amino acids. The ends were cut back, 4 bases at V and 6 bases at J, with 16 bases in the middle. The V gene's germline CDR1 is SGHDT and CDR2 YYEEEE. The CDR3 loop reads CASSNQRAGKTQYF. DNA of the CDR3: TGTGCCAGCAGCAACCAACGGGCGGGAAAGACCCAGTACTTC.

CDR3 sequence: CASTLQGASETQYF. CDR3 nucleotides: TGTGCCAGCACTCTTCAGGGGGCGTCGGAGACCCAGTACTTC. The rearrangement joins TRBV28 to TRBJ2-5, with 8 bases fitting TRBD1. After removal of 7 bases from V and 5 bases from J, the junction contained 9 bases not matched to a gene. This CDR3 comprises 14 residues. CDR1 MDHEN and CDR2 SYDVKM come from the germline V gene.

Only a few counts were recorded for this clone. This chain joins TRBV7-6 and TRBJ1-2; 8 nucleotides agree with TRBD1. The CDR3 is made up of 16 amino acids. Germline V gene sequence: CDR1 SGHVS, CDR2 FNYEAQ. J lost 8 bases, V lost 4 bases, and 15 bases had no gene match. The CDR3 sequence is CASSSPGQAEVGGYTF. The CDR3 coding sequence is TGTGCCAGCAGCTCTCCGGGACAGGCCGAGGTGGGAGGCTACACCTTC.

This clone occurred once. The chain combines TRBV24-1 with TRBJ2-1, with 10 positions matching TRBD1. The V gene end was trimmed by 4 bases and the J gene end by 7 bases; junction bases not matched to a gene: 3. CDR1 is KGHDR and CDR2 is SFDVKD in the germline V gene. This CDR3 contains 14 residues. DNA for the CDR3: TGTGCCACCAGTGACCCGGGACAGGGGAATGAGCAGTTCTTC. Residues: CATSDPGQGNEQFF.

This clone was seen once. The chain is built from TRBV19 and TRBJ1-6; the D is unclear. The CDR3 is made up of 14 amino acids. Germline loops: CDR1 LNHDA, CDR2 SQIVND (reference sequence). V lost 3 bases, J lost 7 bases, and 10 bases lay in between. The CDR3 loop is CASSIFGENSPLHF. The CDR3 coding sequence is TGTGCCAGTAGTATTTTCGGGGAAAATTCACCCCTCCACTTT.

This rearrangement joins TRBV6-2 or TRBV6-3 to TRBJ2-2; the match to TRBD2 covers 13 bases. Germline V lookup: CDR1 MNHEY, CDR2 SVGEGT. This CDR3 spans 17 amino acids. V was pared by 5 bases and J by 7 bases, with 10 bases of the junction left unmatched. The CDR3 is CASSQELAGGPGGELFF. The CDR3 nucleotides read TGTGCCAGCAGTCAGGAACTAGCGGGAGGGCCCGGCGGGGAGCTGTTTTTT.

This clone has a handful of counts. The chain links TRBV29-1 to TRBJ1-5; D ambiguous. This CDR3 spans 13 amino acids. V lost 5 bases to trimming and J lost 1 base, with 9 bases between them. CDR1 and CDR2 from the germline V gene are SQVTM and ANQGSEA. This chain's CDR3 is CSVLSSSNQPQHF. In DNA form, the CDR3 reads TGCAGCGTTCTCTCTTCCAGCAATCAGCCCCAGCATTTT.

The chain employs TRBV18 and TRBJ2-7; TRBD2 agrees at 13 bases. The CDR3 runs 15 residues. Trimming removed 0 bases from V and 4 bases from J; junction bases left unmatched: 0. Germline CDR1 reads KGHSH; CDR2 reads LQKENI. DNA of the CDR3: TGTGCCAGCTCACCACCGGGACTAGCGGGATACGAGCAGTACTTC. Translating gives CASSPPGLAGYEQYF. The variable domain in full, completed from reference TRBV18 and TRBJ2-7, reads NAGVMQNPRHLVRRRGQEARLRCSPMKGHSHVYWYRQLPEEGLKFMVYLQKENIIDESGMPKERFSAEFPKEGPSILRIQQVVRGDSAAYFCASSPPGLAGYEQYFGPGTRLTVT.

The rearrangement uses TRBV28 and TRBJ2-7, with 10 bases matching TRBD2. The V gene's germline CDR1 is MDHEN and CDR2 SYDVKM. With V trimmed by 5 bases and J by 3 bases, 1 base remained unmatched. This CDR3 is built from 13 residues. The CDR3 here is CASSGLADYEQYF. CDR3 DNA: TGTGCCAGCAGTGGACTAGCGGACTACGAGCAGTACTTC.

This rearrangement joins TRBV20-1 to TRBJ1-6; TRBD1 is a possible D gene (5 bases). V was clipped by 3 bases and J by 8 bases, with 11 bases between them. The CDR3 covers 13 residues. The germline CDR1 and CDR2 sequences are DFQATT and SNEGSKA (reference sequence). The CDR3 DNA is TGCAGTGCTAGTGGGGGGGAGCATTCACCCCTCCACTTT. Translation: CSASGGEHSPLHF.

The CDR3 spells CASSQGLRGPYGYTF. CDR3 coding DNA: TGTGCCAGCAGCCAAGGTCTGAGGGGGCCCTATGGCTACACCTTC. V and J are TRBV3-1 (or the pseudogene TRBV3-2) and TRBJ1-2; 7 bases align to TRBD1. Germline V gene lookup returns CDR1 LGHDT and CDR2 YNNKEL (reference sequence). The CDR3 runs 15 residues. V lost 1 base and J lost 4; bases outside the gene matches: 6.

The V call is TRBV7-9, the J call TRBJ2-3; 7 positions agree with TRBD1. Germline CDR1 and CDR2: SEHNR and FQNEAQ (reference sequence). Trimming removed 5 bases from V and 0 bases from J; junction bases left unmatched: 2. The CDR3 length is 14 residues. The CDR3 nucleotides are TGTGCCAGCAGCCCGGGACAGAGCACAGATACGCAGTATTTT. It yields the protein CASSPGQSTDTQYF.

This clone was counted at least ten times. The chain combines TRBV18 with TRBJ2-2, with no clear D. Germline loops: CDR1 KGHSH, CDR2 LQKENI. CDR3 length: 13 amino acids. V gave up 3 bases and J gave up 5 bases, with 7 bases separating them. The CDR3 reads CASSPSVTGELFF. The CDR3 nucleotides are TGTGCCAGCTCACCGTCAGTGACCGGGGAGCTGTTTTTT.

This sequence joins TRBV6-5 and TRBJ1-5; D uncertain. CDR3 length: 13 residues. Per the germline V gene, CDR1 is MNHEY and CDR2 is SVGAGI. V was clipped by 0 bases and J by 6 bases, with 6 bases between them. This CDR3 reads CASSYSRGQPQHF. The DNA for the CDR3 is TGTGCCAGCAGTTACTCGAGAGGTCAGCCCCAGCATTTT.

This clone turned up a few times. V gene TRBV10-1 combines with J gene TRBJ2-1, with TRBD2 matching 10 bases. The V segment lost 6 bases and the J segment 9 bases; nucleotides outside the gene matches: 11. The CDR3 covers 15 residues. CDR1 and CDR2 from the germline V gene are WNHNN and SYGVQD (reference sequence). The CDR3 spells CASSDPGTSAGEQFF. Here the CDR3 DNA reads TGCGCCAGCAGCGATCCCGGGACTAGCGCTGGTGAGCAGTTCTTC.

The chain has TRBV3-1 (or the pseudogene TRBV3-2) and TRBJ2-2; D remains ambiguous. The germline gives CDR1 LGHDT, CDR2 YNNKEL (reference sequence). CDR3 length equals 12 residues. Trimming cost V 4 bases and J 8 bases, with 8 bases left between them. The chain's CDR3 is CASSPNQGELFF. In DNA, the CDR3 is TGTGCCAGCAGCCCTAATCAAGGGGAGCTGTTTTTT.

This clone was observed a handful of times. In DNA form, the CDR3 reads TGTGCCAGCAGTTCCACAGGGGACAGGGTTAATGGCTACACCTTC. This codes for CASSSTGDRVNGYTF. V is TRBV6-5 and J is TRBJ1-2; 9 positions match TRBD1. The length of the CDR3 is 15 residues. V was pared by 4 bases and J by 6 bases, with 9 bases of the junction left unmatched. The germline gives CDR1 MNHEY, CDR2 SVGAGI.